What follows is one TCR beta chain and its context. The sample comes from a study of T cell changes during pregnancy in multiple sclerosis. TCRdb's copy holds only in-frame clones and misses some; the assay was immunoSEQ multiplex PCR. The sample lists 100,000 to 110,000 clones, over 80% occurring once. This clonotype was sampled from a female donor with multiple sclerosis, enrolled in a pregnancy study. Sequenced material: peripheral blood, taken after pregnancy.

The CDR3 protein is CASTLDGYNYGYTF. DNA for the CDR3: TGTGCCAGCACCCTCGACGGGTATAACTATGGCTACACCTTC. The J gene is TRBJ1-2, the V gene TRBV7-9; no clear D gene. CDR3 length: 14 amino acids. V dropped 7 bases and J dropped 1 base, with 13 bases sitting between them. The germline gives CDR1 SEHNR, CDR2 FQNEAQ (reference sequence). Filled out from reference TRBV7-9 and TRBJ1-2, the complete variable domain reads DTGVSQNPRHKITKRGQNVTFRCDPISEHNRLYWYRQTLGQGPEFLTYFQNEAQLEKSRLLSDRFSAERPKGSFSTLEIQRTEQGDSAMYLCASTLDGYNYGYTFGSGTRLTVV.